This section outlines one T cell receptor beta chain sequence together with its context. This entry comes from a study of shared T cell receptors in the human thymus. Only in-frame clones appear in the TCRdb table, and some are missing; sequencing was by immunoSEQ multiplex PCR. Of approximately 660,000 clones in the sample, over 75% were seen once. Deletions cut 4 bases from V and 4 bases from J, with 10 bases between. CDR3 length: 13 residues. The germline CDR1 and CDR2 sequences are LNHNV and YYDKDF (reference sequence). The sample was also linked to a second study, of human thymus T cells. From that second work: From resections taken during corrective heart surgery, the thymus tissue was obtained.

The sequencing input was thymocytes. The origin of this receptor is a boy less than two years old with a congenital heart defect. The chain is built from TRBV15 and TRBJ1-2; D is possibly TRBD1 (6 bases). The CDR3 region has the DNA TGTGCCACCAGCAACAGGGAGAGCTATGGCTACACCTTC. Its translation is CATSNRESYGYTF. The full variable domain, its missing parts supplied by reference TRBV15 and TRBJ1-2, is DAMVIQNPRYQVTQFGKPVTLSCSQTLNHNVMYWYQQKSSQAPKLLFHYYDKDFNNEADTPDNFQSRRPNTSFCFLDIRSPGLGDTAMYLCATSNRESYGYTFGSGTRLTVV.